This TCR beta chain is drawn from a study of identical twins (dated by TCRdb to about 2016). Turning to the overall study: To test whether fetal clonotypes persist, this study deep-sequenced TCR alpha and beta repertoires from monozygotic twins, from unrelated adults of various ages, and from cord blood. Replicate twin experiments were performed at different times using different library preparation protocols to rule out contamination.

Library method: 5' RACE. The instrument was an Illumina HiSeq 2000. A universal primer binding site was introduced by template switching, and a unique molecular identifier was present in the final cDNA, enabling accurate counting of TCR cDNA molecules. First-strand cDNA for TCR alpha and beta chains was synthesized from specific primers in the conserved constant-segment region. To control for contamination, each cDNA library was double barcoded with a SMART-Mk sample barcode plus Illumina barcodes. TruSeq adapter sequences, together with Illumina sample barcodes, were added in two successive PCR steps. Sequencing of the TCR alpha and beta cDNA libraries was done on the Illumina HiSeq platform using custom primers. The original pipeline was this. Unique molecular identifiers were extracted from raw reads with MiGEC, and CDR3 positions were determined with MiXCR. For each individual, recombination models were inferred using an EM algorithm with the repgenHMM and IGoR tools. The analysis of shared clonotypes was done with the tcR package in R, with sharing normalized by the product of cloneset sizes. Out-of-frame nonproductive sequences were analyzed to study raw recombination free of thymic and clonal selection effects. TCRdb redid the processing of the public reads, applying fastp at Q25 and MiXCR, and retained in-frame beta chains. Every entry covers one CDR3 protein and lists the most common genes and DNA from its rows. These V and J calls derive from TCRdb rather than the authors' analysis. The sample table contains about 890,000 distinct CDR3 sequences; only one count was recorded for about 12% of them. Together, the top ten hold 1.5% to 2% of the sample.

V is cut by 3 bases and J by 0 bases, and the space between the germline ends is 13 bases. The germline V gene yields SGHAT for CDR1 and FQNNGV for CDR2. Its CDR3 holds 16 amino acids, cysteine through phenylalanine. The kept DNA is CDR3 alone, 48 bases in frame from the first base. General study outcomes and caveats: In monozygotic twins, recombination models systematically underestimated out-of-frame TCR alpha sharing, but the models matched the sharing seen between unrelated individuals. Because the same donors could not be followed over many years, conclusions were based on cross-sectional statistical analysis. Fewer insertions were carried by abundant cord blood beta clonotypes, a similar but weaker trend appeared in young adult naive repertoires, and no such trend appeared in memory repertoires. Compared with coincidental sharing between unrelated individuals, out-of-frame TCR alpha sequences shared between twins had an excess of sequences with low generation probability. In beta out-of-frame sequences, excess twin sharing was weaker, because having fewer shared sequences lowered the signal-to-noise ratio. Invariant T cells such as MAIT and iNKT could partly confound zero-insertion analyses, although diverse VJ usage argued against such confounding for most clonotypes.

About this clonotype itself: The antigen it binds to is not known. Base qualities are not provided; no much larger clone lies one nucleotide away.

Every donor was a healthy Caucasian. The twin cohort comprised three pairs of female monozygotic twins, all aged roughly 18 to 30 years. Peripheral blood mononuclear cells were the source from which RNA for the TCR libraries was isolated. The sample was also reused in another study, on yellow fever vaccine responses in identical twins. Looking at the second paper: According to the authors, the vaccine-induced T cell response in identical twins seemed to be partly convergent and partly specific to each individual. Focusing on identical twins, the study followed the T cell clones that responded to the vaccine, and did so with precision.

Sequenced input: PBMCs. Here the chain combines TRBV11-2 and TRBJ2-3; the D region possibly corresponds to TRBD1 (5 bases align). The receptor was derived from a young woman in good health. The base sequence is TGTGCCAGCAGCTTTAGGGGCTTAACTAGCACAGATACGCAGTATTTT. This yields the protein CASSFRGLTSTDTQYF.